The clone carrying this T cell receptor (beta chain) was detected ten times or more. Its specificity is unknown. cDNA libraries of TCR beta carried unique molecular identifiers. TCRdb reprocessed the PCR reads via MiXCR and lists one record per CDR3 protein. The sample has roughly 800,000 distinct CDR3 sequences, 25% to 30% seen once. Germline CDR1 is SQVTM and CDR2 is ANQGSEA. V was pared by 7 bases and J by 6 bases, with 8 bases of the junction left unmatched. This CDR3 comprises 12 residues. This record comes from a study of post-analysis software for immune sequencing data. Study-wide results and caveats: Controls showed lower frequencies than patients for several TRBV segments, and TRBV5-6, TRBV5-1 and TRBV20-1 were among these.

This clonotype was obtained from a girl aged 10 to 17 with multiple sclerosis. The V call is TRBV29-1, the J call TRBJ1-2, with TRBD1 identical over 7 bases. The sample comprised blood. The CDR3, as DNA: TGCAGCGGACGACAGGGTGGCGATGGCTACACCTTC. Amino acids: CSGRQGGDGYTF.